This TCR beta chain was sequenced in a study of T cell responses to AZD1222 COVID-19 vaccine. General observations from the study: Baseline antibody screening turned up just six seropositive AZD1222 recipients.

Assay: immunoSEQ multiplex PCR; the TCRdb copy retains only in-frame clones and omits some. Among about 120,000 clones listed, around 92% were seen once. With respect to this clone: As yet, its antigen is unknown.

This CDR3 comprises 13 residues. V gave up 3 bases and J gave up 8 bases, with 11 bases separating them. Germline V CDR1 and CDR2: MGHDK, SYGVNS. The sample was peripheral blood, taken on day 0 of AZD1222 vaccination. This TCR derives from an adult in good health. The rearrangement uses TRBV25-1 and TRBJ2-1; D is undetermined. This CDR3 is CASSESSFDEQFF. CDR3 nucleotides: TGTGCCAGCAGTGAGTCTAGTTTCGATGAGCAGTTCTTC.